The 15 T cell receptor beta chains below all came from one sample that was sequenced in a study of identifying expanded T cells in peripheral blood. The table came from immunoSEQ multiplex PCR; TCRdb's copy has only in-frame clones and leaves some out. The sample shows approximately 91,000 clones, 70% to 90% of them seen only once. The sequencing sample was made of blood. These receptor sequences come from a person aged 18 to 70 in good health.

The V and J genes are TRBV4-2 and TRBJ2-3; 9 bases map to TRBD2. CDR1 is LGHNA and CDR2 is YNFKEQ in the germline V gene. The CDR3 has 16 amino acids. Trimming took 0 bases from V and 7 from J; bases not matched to a gene: 8. CDR3 sequence (DNA): TGTGCCAGCAGCCAAGATATTAGCGGGGGAAAATATACGCAGTATTTT. This gives the protein CASSQDISGGKYTQYF.

The rearrangement uses TRBV7-9 and TRBJ1-3; no firm D call. CDR1 is SEHNR and CDR2 is FQNEAQ in the germline V gene (reference sequence). V was cut by 3 bases and J by 2 bases, with 5 bases left in between. This CDR3 contains 13 residues. The CDR3 nucleotides read TGTGCCAGCAGCTTTGAGACTGGAAACACCATATATTTT. Protein product: CASSFETGNTIYF.

This rearrangement joins TRBV30 to TRBJ1-4, with 7 bases that match TRBD1. The CDR3 is 15 residues long. The V gene end was trimmed by 7 bases and the J gene end by 4 bases; junction bases not matched to a gene: 12. CDR1 and CDR2 (germline): GTSNPN, SVGIG (reference sequence). The CDR3: CASPIHGDSNEKLFF. The CDR3 region has the DNA TGTGCCTCCCCCATTCACGGGGACAGTAATGAAAAACTGTTTTTT. The whole variable domain, remainder taken from reference TRBV30 and TRBJ1-4, is SQTIHQWPATLVQPVGSPLSLECTVEGTSNPNLYWYRQAAGRGLQLLFYSVGIGQISSEVPQNLSASRPQDRQFILSSKKLLLSDSGFYLCASPIHGDSNEKLFFGSGTQLSVL.

The chain is built from TRBV14 and TRBJ2-1, with 16 nucleotides matching TRBD2. CDR1 is SGHDN, CDR2 FVKESK, per germline. The CDR3 runs 19 residues. The ends lost 1 base at V and 7 bases at J; junction bases unmatched: 10. The CDR3 DNA follows: TGTGCCAGCAGCCAAGCCCTGACGGGACTAGCGGGGGGGCGGAATGAGCAGTTCTTC. Its protein is CASSQALTGLAGGRNEQFF.

The J gene is TRBJ2-7, the V gene TRBV29-1; perhaps D is TRBD1 or TRBD2 (5 bases each). The CDR3 is made up of 13 amino acids. Germline-derived CDR1 and CDR2 are SQVTM and ANQGSEA. The V end was cut by 4 bases, the J end by 3 bases, with 13 bases between. DNA of the CDR3: TGCAGCGTTGGAGAGGGGACCAACTACGAGCAGTACTTC. Translated: CSVGEGTNYEQYF.

The V and J genes are TRBV7-9 and TRBJ1-1; D not resolved. The CDR3 is 13 amino acids. The V gene's germline CDR1 is SEHNR and CDR2 FQNEAQ (reference sequence). Trimming removed 4 bases at V and 5 bases at J, with 11 bases between. The CDR3: CASSSAVWTEAFF. In DNA, the CDR3 is TGTGCCAGCAGCTCCGCGGTGTGGACTGAAGCTTTCTTT.

The rearrangement links TRBV5-1 to TRBJ2-1; a weak D match, TRBD2 (8 bases). V was pared by 2 bases and J by 6 bases, with 21 bases between. The V gene's germline CDR1 is SGHRS and CDR2 YFSETQ. The CDR3 totals 17 residues. CDR3 coding DNA: TGCGCCAGCAGCTTCGGACTAGCAGGGGGGTTACGCAATGAGCAGTTCTTC. Amino acids: CASSFGLAGGLRNEQFF.

The V call is TRBV7-9, the J call TRBJ1-3; D ambiguous. The CDR3 contains 17 residues. Per the germline V gene, CDR1 is SEHNR and CDR2 is FQNEAQ (reference sequence). Trimming removed 1 base from V and 0 bases from J, with 13 bases in between. The CDR3 protein is CASSLVFSGDSGNTIYF. For the CDR3, the DNA is TGTGCCAGCAGCTTAGTCTTTAGCGGGGACTCTGGAAACACCATATATTTT.

CDR3 protein: CAWGIGQIGYTF. Written as DNA, the CDR3 is TGTGCCTGGGGGATCGGACAGATTGGCTACACCTTC. The chain carries TRBV30 and TRBJ1-2; perhaps TRBD1 as D (6 bases). The CDR3 loop spans 12 amino acids. Germline CDR1 is GTSNPN and CDR2 is SVGIG (reference sequence). Trimming stripped 5 bases from V and 7 bases from J, with 14 bases between.

The table lists this clone with a count of one. This sequence joins TRBV27 and TRBJ2-7; maybe TRBD1 (5 bases). The CDR3 spans 14 residues. The V end lost 5 bases, the J end lost 4 bases, and 15 bases lay between the germline ends. Germline V gives CDR1 MNHEY, CDR2 SMNVEV (reference sequence). CDR3 protein: CASSPSPGLYEQYF. CDR3 bases: TGTGCCAGCAGTCCTTCCCCAGGGTTATACGAGCAGTACTTC.

The CDR3 protein is CASSLARGPFYEQYF. CDR3 in DNA: TGTGCCAGCAGCTTAGCCCGGGGGCCTTTCTACGAGCAGTACTTC. The gene calls are TRBV7-2 and TRBJ2-7, with D perhaps matching TRBD1 or TRBD2 (6 bases each). V was cut by 0 bases and J by 3 bases, with 12 bases left in between. Per germline, CDR1 SGHTA and CDR2 FQGNSA. The CDR3 loop spans 15 amino acids.

The chain employs TRBV6-1 and TRBJ1-5; 8 bases map to TRBD1. Germline V lookup: CDR1 MNHNS, CDR2 SASEGT. V gave up 6 bases and J gave up 4 bases; unmatched junction bases: 5. The CDR3 consists of 14 residues. The DNA for the CDR3 is TGTGCCAGCAGCACGGGACAGGAAAATCAGCCCCAGCATTTT. Translation: CASSTGQENQPQHF.

The CDR3 is CATKNLFYGYTF. The CDR3 DNA reads TGTGCCACTAAGAACCTATTTTATGGCTACACCTTC. The J gene is TRBJ1-2, the V gene TRBV28; D is undetermined. The CDR3 has 12 amino acids. V lost 10 bases and J lost 5, with 14 bases in between. Germline CDR1 MDHEN, CDR2 SYDVKM.

The rearrangement joins TRBV30 to TRBJ2-4; 7 bases match TRBD1. CDR3 length: 16 amino acids. Germline assignment: CDR1 GTSNPN and CDR2 SVGIG (reference sequence). V was pared by 0 bases and J by 4 bases, with 9 bases of the junction left unmatched. CDR3 sequence: CAWSVPRQGLKNIQYF. The CDR3 coding sequence is TGTGCCTGGAGTGTTCCGAGACAGGGCCTTAAAAACATTCAGTACTTC.

This clone has more than one count but fewer than ten. This sequence joins TRBV4-2 and TRBJ1-1; tentative D call: TRBD1 (5 bases). Per the germline V gene, CDR1 is LGHNA and CDR2 is YNFKEQ. The CDR3 runs 15 residues. V lost 3 bases to trimming and J lost 3 bases, with 14 bases between them. Written as DNA, the CDR3 is TGTGCCAGCAGCCAGGGGACTGGAAGGGACACTGAAGCTTTCTTT. Protein: CASSQGTGRDTEAFF.